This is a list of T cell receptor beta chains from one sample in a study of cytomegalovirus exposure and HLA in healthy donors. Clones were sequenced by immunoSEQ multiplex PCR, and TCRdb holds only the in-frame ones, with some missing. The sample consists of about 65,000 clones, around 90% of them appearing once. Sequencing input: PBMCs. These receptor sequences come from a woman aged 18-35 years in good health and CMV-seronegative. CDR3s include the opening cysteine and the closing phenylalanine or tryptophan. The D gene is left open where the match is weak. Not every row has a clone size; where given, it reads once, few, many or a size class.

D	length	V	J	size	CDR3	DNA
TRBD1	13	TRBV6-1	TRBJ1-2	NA	CASNRDRAYGYTF	TGTGCCAGCAATCGGGACAGGGCCTATGGCTACACCTTC
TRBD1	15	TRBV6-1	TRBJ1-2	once	CASSLPGQGAHGYTF	TGTGCCAGCAGCCTACCGGGACAGGGGGCACATGGCTACACCTTC
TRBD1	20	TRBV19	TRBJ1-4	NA	CASSISWDRQGLATNEKLFF	TGTGCCAGTAGTATTTCCTGGGACCGACAGGGCCTTGCAACTAATGAAAAACTGTTTTTT
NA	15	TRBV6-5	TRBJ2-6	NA	CASSSWTAGANVLTF	TGTGCCAGCAGTTCCTGGACAGCTGGGGCCAACGTCCTGACTTTC
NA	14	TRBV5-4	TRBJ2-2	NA	CASSPGQNTGELFF	TGTGCCAGCAGCCCGGGACAGAACACCGGGGAGCTGTTTTTT
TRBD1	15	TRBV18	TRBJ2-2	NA	CASSPPTGGSGELFF	TGTGCCAGCTCACCACCGACAGGGGGGTCCGGGGAGCTGTTTTTT
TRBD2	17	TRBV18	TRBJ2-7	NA	CASSPPRGGRGSYEQYF	TGTGCCAGCTCACCACCCCGGGGCGGGAGGGGATCCTACGAGCAGTACTTC
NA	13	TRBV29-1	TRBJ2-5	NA	CSVEDHRQETQYF	TGCAGCGTTGAAGATCACAGACAAGAGACCCAGTACTTC
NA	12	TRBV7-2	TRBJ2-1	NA	CASSLLAPEQFF	TGTGCCAGCAGCTTACTAGCTCCTGAGCAGTTCTTC
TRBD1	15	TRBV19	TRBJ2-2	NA	CASSKDRVGAGELFF	TGTGCCAGTAGTAAGGACAGGGTTGGGGCCGGGGAGCTGTTTTTT
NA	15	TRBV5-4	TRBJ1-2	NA	CASSPQTASPDGYTF	TGTGCCAGCAGCCCACAGACAGCGTCTCCAGATGGCTACACCTTC